The entry below gives a single T cell receptor (beta chain) sequence along with its context. The source of the sample is a study of cytomegalovirus exposure and HLA in healthy donors. Primers: 60 Vbeta forward and 13 Jbeta reverse. TCRdb keeps only in-frame clones here, not all; method: immunoSEQ multiplex PCR. Of about 140,000 clones in the sample, roughly 80% were seen once. The sequencing sample was made of PBMCs. This receptor was identified in a woman under 40 in good health and CMV-seronegative.

Written as DNA, the CDR3 is TGTGCCAGTACTGTGTCGAGCTCCTACAATGAGCAGTTCTTC. It yields the protein CASTVSSSYNEQFF. V gene TRBV19 combines with J gene TRBJ2-1, with unresolved D. V lost 7 bases and J lost 0, with 10 bases in between. This CDR3 contains 14 residues. Per germline, CDR1 LNHDA and CDR2 SQIVND (reference sequence).